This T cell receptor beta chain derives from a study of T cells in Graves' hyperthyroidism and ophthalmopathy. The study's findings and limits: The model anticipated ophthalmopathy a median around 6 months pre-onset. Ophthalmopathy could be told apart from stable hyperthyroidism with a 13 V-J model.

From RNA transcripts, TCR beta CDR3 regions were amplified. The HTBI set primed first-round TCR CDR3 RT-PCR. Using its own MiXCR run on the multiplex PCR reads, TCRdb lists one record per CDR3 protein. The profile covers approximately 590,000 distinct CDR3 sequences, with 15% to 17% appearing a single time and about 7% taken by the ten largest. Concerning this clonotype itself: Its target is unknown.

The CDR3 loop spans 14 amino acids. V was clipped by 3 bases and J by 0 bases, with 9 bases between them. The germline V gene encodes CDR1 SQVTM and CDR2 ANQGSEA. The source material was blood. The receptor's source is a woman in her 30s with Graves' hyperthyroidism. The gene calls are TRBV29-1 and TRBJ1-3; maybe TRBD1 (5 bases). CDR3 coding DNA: TGCAGCGTTGATGGGGGTCCCTCTGGAAACACCATATATTTT. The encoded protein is CSVDGGPSGNTIYF.